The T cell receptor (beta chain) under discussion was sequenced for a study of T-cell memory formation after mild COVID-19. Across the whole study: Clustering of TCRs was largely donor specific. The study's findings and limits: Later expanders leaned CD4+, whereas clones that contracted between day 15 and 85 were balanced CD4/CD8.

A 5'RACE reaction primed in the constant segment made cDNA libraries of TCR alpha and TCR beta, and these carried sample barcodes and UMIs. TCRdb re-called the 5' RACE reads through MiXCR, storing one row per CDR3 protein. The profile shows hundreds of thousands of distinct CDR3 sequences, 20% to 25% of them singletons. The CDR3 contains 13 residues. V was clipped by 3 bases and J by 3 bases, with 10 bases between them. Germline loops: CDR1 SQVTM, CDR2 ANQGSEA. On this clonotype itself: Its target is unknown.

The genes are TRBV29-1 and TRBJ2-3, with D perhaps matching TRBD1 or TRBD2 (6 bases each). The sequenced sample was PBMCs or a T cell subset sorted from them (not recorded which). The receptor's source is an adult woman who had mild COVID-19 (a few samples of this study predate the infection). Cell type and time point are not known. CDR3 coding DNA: TGCAGCGTTGACCGGGGGCCGACAGATACGCAGTATTTT. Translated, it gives CSVDRGPTDTQYF.